The rows below give T cell receptor beta chains drawn from one sample of a study of blood T cell repertoires in COVID-19. Sequencing was performed with immunoSEQ multiplex PCR; in TCRdb, only in-frame clones are kept and a portion is missing. The sample lists around 200,000 clones; 70% to 85% were seen once. The sample comprised peripheral blood. These TCRs come from a man between 45 and 60 years old who had recovered from COVID-19. The CDR3 runs from the conserved cysteine through the conserved F or W. The order of the fields is V gene, CDR3 length, D gene, J gene, clone size, CDR3 DNA, CDR3 protein. The D gene is left open where the match is weak. Clone size is stated in some rows and not others, as once, few, many or a class when expanded.

>TRBV10-3|14|TRBD1|TRBJ2-5|few
TGTGCCATCAGCAACACAGGGGGCGATAAGACCCAGTACTTC
CAISNTGGDKTQYF
>TRBV9|12|.|TRBJ1-2|few
TGTGCCAGCAGCGTAGGTATGCGAGGCTACACCTTC
CASSVGMRGYTF
>TRBV7-3|15|TRBD2|TRBJ2-7|.
TGTGCCAGCAGCCTAGGGACTAGCGGGAGCTACGAGCAGTACTTC
CASSLGTSGSYEQYF
>TRBV6-1|12|.|TRBJ1-2|.
TGTGCCAGCAGTGAAAGGGACTCTGGCTACACCTTC
CASSERDSGYTF
>TRBV19|13|.|TRBJ2-3|.
TGTGCCAGTAGACGACAGGTCCCAGATACGCAGTATTTT
CASRRQVPDTQYF
>TRBV11-2|14|.|TRBJ1-1|.
TGTGCCAGCATCCCGGGTCCTGCGAACACTGAAGCTTTCTTT
CASIPGPANTEAFF
>TRBV11-3|13|.|TRBJ2-1|.
TGTGCCAGCAGCTTTTCAGGATTCAATGAGCAGTTCTTC
CASSFSGFNEQFF
>TRBV4-1|14|TRBD1|TRBJ1-2|.
TGCGCCAGCAGCCAATTGACAGGGGACTATGGCTACACCTTC
CASSQLTGDYGYTF
>TRBV6-1|17|.|TRBJ1-5|.
TGTGCCAGCAGTGAAAGTCAGTGGCAGGGTAGCAATCAGCCCCAGCATTTT
CASSESQWQGSNQPQHF
>TRBV7-2|15|.|TRBJ2-3|.
TGTGCCAGCAGCTTAGATTTAGCGTTGGGAGATACGCAGTATTTT
CASSLDLALGDTQYF
>TRBV19|13|TRBD1|TRBJ1-1|.
TGTGCCAGTAGTGGGACAGAGAACACTGAAGCTTTCTTT
CASSGTENTEAFF
>TRBV27|15|.|TRBJ1-1|.
TGTGCCAGCAGTCCGTCTTTGGCAATGAACACTGAAGCTTTCTTT
CASSPSLAMNTEAFF
>TRBV6-5|14|TRBD1|TRBJ1-2|.
TGTGCCAGCAGTCCCCTGGGACAGGGGAATGGCTACACCTTC
CASSPLGQGNGYTF
>TRBV2|14|.|TRBJ1-2|.
TGTGCCAGCAGTGAAAATATGGACACGAATGGCTACACCTTC
CASSENMDTNGYTF
>TRBV6-6|16|.|TRBJ1-3|.
TGTGCCAGCAGTTACTCCGGAGGGGGGGGAGGAAACACCATATATTTT
CASSYSGGGGGNTIYF
>TRBV20-1|11|.|TRBJ2-7|.
TGCAGTGCTTTGGACATCTACGAGCAGTACTTC
CSALDIYEQYF
>TRBV29-1|12|.|TRBJ1-2|.
TGCAGCGTTGATGGCACAACTAGTGGCTACACCTTC
CSVDGTTSGYTF
>TRBV19|13|.|TRBJ1-5|.
TGTGCCAGTAGTTCGGGATTTCCTCAGCCCCAGCATTTT
CASSSGFPQPQHF
>TRBV15|15|.|TRBJ1-3|.
TGTGCCACCAGCAGAGACCCGGCGGCCGGAAACACCATATATTTT
CATSRDPAAGNTIYF
>TRBV9|16|TRBD1|TRBJ2-5|.
TGTGCCAGCAGCGTCCGGACAGGGCAGCAACAAGAGACCCAGTACTTC
CASSVRTGQQQETQYF
>TRBV27|18|TRBD1|TRBJ1-5|.
TGTGCCAGCAGTTTCCTTTCGGGACAGGGGAATTTGGTTCAGCCCCAGCATTTT
CASSFLSGQGNLVQPQHF
>TRBV6-6|16|.|TRBJ1-1|.
TGTGCCAGCAGTTACGGGGCGGACCGACGTAACACTGAAGCTTTCTTT
CASSYGADRRNTEAFF
>TRBV7-2|15|TRBD1|TRBJ2-7|.
TGTGCCAGCAGACCCCCGACAGGGGTCTCCTACGAGCAGTACTTC
CASRPPTGVSYEQYF
>TRBV15|18|TRBD2|TRBJ2-1|.
TGTGCCACCAGCAGAGATTTTTCTAGCGGGAGGAAGTACAATGAGCAGTTCTTC
CATSRDFSSGRKYNEQFF
>TRBV6-5|12|.|TRBJ1-2|few
TGTGCCAGCAGTTACGATAGCTATGGCTACACCTTC
CASSYDSYGYTF
>TRBV27|15|TRBD1|TRBJ1-2|.
TGTGCCAGCAGTCCGCCGGGACAGGGTAAGGGTGGCTACACCTTC
CASSPPGQGKGGYTF
>TRBV5-4|17|TRBD1|TRBJ1-2|.
TGTGCCAGCAGCGCTGGGACAGGGGGCGCTCTCTACTATGGCTACACCTTC
CASSAGTGGALYYGYTF
>TRBV7-2|16|TRBD1|TRBJ2-7|.
TGTGCCAGCAGCGTGGACAGGGGGCCCCCGGCCTACGAGCAGTACTTC
CASSVDRGPPAYEQYF
>TRBV20-1|17|.|TRBJ1-5|.
TGCAGTGCTAGTGAGTCCGCCGGAGATTATAGCAATCAGCCCCAGCATTTT
CSASESAGDYSNQPQHF
>TRBV3-1/TRBV3-2|14|TRBD2|TRBJ2-5|.
TGTGCCAGCAGCCAAGCTAGCGGGGAAGAGACCCAGTACTTC
CASSQASGEETQYF
>TRBV14|14|.|TRBJ2-1|few
TGTGCCAGCAGCCAAGCAGGCCGGCACAATGAGCAGTTCTTC
CASSQAGRHNEQFF
>TRBV24-1|15|TRBD1|TRBJ2-1|.
TGTGCCACCAGTGAATCCGGGACAGGGAGCAATGAGCAGTTCTTC
CATSESGTGSNEQFF
>TRBV7-9|15|TRBD2|TRBJ2-5|.
TGTGCCAGCAGGATAGCGATAGCGGGAGTGGAGACCCAGTACTTC
CASRIAIAGVETQYF
>TRBV5-1|15|TRBD2|TRBJ2-1|.
TGCGCCAGCACTACCACACTAGCGTTTTACAATGAGCAGTTCTTC
CASTTTLAFYNEQFF
>TRBV13|15|TRBD1|TRBJ1-1|.
TGTGCCAGCAGCCCAGAGACAGGGTGGTACACTGAAGCTTTCTTT
CASSPETGWYTEAFF
>TRBV5-5|17|TRBD1|TRBJ2-2|.
TGTGCCAGCAGCTTGCTAGGAGGACAGGGACCGGCCGGGGAGCTGTTTTTT
CASSLLGGQGPAGELFF
>TRBV27|18|TRBD2|TRBJ2-5|few
TGTGCCAGCAGTCGGGGACTAGCGGGAGCTCTGTACCAAGAGACCCAGTACTTC
CASSRGLAGALYQETQYF
>TRBV9|14|.|TRBJ1-3|.
TGTGCCAGCAGCTTCGCGGACAGTGGAAACACCATATATTTT
CASSFADSGNTIYF
>TRBV28|16|TRBD1|TRBJ2-3|.
TGTGCCAGCAGCCGGCCGGGACAGGGCGGCACAGATACGCAGTATTTT
CASSRPGQGGTDTQYF
>TRBV9|13|.|TRBJ2-2|.
TGTGCCAGCAGGGGGGCGTTCCCCGGGGAGCTGTTTTTT
CASRGAFPGELFF
>TRBV18|13|.|TRBJ2-7|.
TGTGCCAGCTCACCACGGAGCACCTACGAGCAGTACTTC
CASSPRSTYEQYF
>TRBV3-1/TRBV3-2|16|TRBD2|TRBJ2-7|.
TGTGCCAGCAGCCGCGAAGGAGGCGGGAGAGTTTCTGAGCAGTACTTC
CASSREGGGRVSEQYF
>TRBV12-5|14|.|TRBJ2-5|once
TGTGCTAGTGGTCTTCCAGGATTCCAAGAGACCCAGTACTTC
CASGLPGFQETQYF
>TRBV5-1|19|TRBD2|TRBJ2-1|.
TGCGCCAGCAGCTCAATAGCGGGAGGGTCCTATAGCTCCTACAATGAGCAGTTCTTC
CASSSIAGGSYSSYNEQFF
>TRBV19|16|TRBD2|TRBJ2-7|.
TGTGCCAGTAGTACACCTAGGCTAGCGGGATCCTACGAGCAGTACTTC
CASSTPRLAGSYEQYF
>TRBV30|15|TRBD1|TRBJ1-2|.
TGTGCCTGGAACCCCCCTGACAGGGAGTTATATGGCTACACCTTC
CAWNPPDRELYGYTF
>TRBV7-2|15|.|TRBJ2-2|.
TGTGCCAGCAGCTTAGCGGGAGTGAACACCGGGGAGCTGTTTTTT
CASSLAGVNTGELFF
>TRBV2|13|.|TRBJ1-1|.
TGTGCCAGCAAGAGGGAGGCGAACACTGAAGCTTTCTTT
CASKREANTEAFF
>TRBV15|17|TRBD2|TRBJ2-1|.
TGTGCCACCAGCATTCACTTAGCGGGAGGGGGGGACAATGAGCAGTTCTTC
CATSIHLAGGGDNEQFF
>TRBV2|15|TRBD2|TRBJ2-7|.
TGTGCCAGCAGCGCAAATTGGGTACTAGCGGCCGAGCAGTACTTC
CASSANWVLAAEQYF